The 27 T cell receptor beta chains presented below share a single source sample, sequenced in a study of T cell responses to AZD1222 COVID-19 vaccine listed by TCRdb under 2021. Library creation used the immunoSEQ multiplex PCR assay. TCRdb took this table from immuneACCESS and kept in-frame rearrangements with V and J called. Such tables lack part of the clones; where checked against another copy, unresolved V genes explain under half of the gap, and the rest is unexplained. The sample data list about 190,000 clones, and about 94% of these were observed just once. The top ten clonotypes cover 9.2% of the sample. The sample's time point label, decoded: baseline before first vaccination. Specimen: peripheral blood, collected on day 0 of AZD1222 vaccination. These TCRs come from an adult in good health.

This clone was detected only once. The rearrangement uses TRBV19 and TRBJ2-7; 7 bases are shared with TRBD2. The ends lost 5 bases at V and 6 bases at J; junction bases unmatched: 7. Germline lookup yields CDR1 LNHDA and CDR2 SQIVND (reference sequence). This CDR3 spans 13 amino acids. Here the CDR3 reads CASSDLGGGEQYF. The CDR3 DNA is TGTGCCAGTAGTGACCTCGGCGGGGGCGAGCAGTACTTC.

The chain recombines TRBV10-2 with TRBJ2-3; D ambiguous. The CDR3 runs 11 residues. Germline V lookup: CDR1 WSHSY, CDR2 SAAADI. V was shortened by 3 bases and J by 10 bases, with 8 bases between the two germline ends. The CDR3 spells CASSDASSQYF. In DNA form, the CDR3 reads TGCGCCAGCAGTGATGCCAGTTCGCAGTATTTT.

The gene calls are TRBV5-1 and TRBJ2-3; no reliable D call. Trimming took 0 bases from V and 3 from J, leaving 11 bases between them. Germline CDR1 is SGHRS and CDR2 is YFSETQ. The CDR3 sequence is 15 residues long. CDR3 amino acids: CASSLGVPGTDTQYF. CDR3 DNA: TGCGCCAGCAGCTTGGGGGTCCCTGGTACAGATACGCAGTATTTT.

This chain connects TRBV28 to TRBJ2-2, with no clear D. The ends were cut back, 5 bases at V and 6 bases at J, with 13 bases in the middle. Germline CDR1 and CDR2: MDHEN and SYDVKM. The CDR3 totals 14 residues. In DNA, the CDR3 is TGTGCCAGCAGTCCCGATGAAAAAGCCGGGGAGCTGTTTTTT. It yields the protein CASSPDEKAGELFF.

The gene calls are TRBV7-3 and TRBJ2-1; unclear D gene. Germline loops: CDR1 SGHTA, CDR2 FQGTGA. V gave up 5 bases and J gave up 7 bases, with 12 bases separating them. This CDR3 is 13 amino acids long. CDR3 loop: CASSPRSENEQFF. The CDR3 nucleotides read TGTGCCAGCAGCCCACGATCCGAGAATGAGCAGTTCTTC.

The J gene is TRBJ1-1, the V gene TRBV5-4; 7 nucleotides match TRBD1. J lost 6 bases, V lost 5 bases, and 7 bases had no gene match. Germline-derived CDR1 and CDR2 are SGHNT and YYREEE (reference sequence). The CDR3 contains 13 residues. The CDR3 DNA reads TGTGCCAGCAGTCCATACAGGGGATCTGAAGCTTTCTTT. As protein: CASSPYRGSEAFF.

This chain joins TRBV5-1 and TRBJ2-3, with TRBD2 as a possible D gene (5 bases). Between the trimmed V and J ends, which lost 0 bases and 5 bases, there was a span of 13 bases. The CDR3 runs 15 residues. CDR1 and CDR2 from the germline V gene are SGHRS and YFSETQ. The CDR3 is CASSLELDGKDTQYF. CDR3 nucleotide sequence: TGCGCCAGCAGCTTGGAACTAGATGGTAAAGATACGCAGTATTTT.

The rearrangement joins TRBV5-1 to TRBJ1-1; tentatively, D is TRBD1 (5 bases). Germline assignment: CDR1 SGHRS and CDR2 YFSETQ. V lost 3 bases to trimming and J lost 1 base, with 10 bases between them. The CDR3 length is 14 residues. The CDR3 is CASSSSGGNTEAFF. As DNA, the CDR3 is TGCGCCAGCAGCTCGTCCGGGGGGAACACTGAAGCTTTCTTT.

The chain couples TRBV9 to TRBJ1-1; TRBD1 agrees at 10 bases. The CDR3 is made up of 17 amino acids. V shed 0 bases, J shed 1 base, and the junction held 6 bases outside the gene matches. The V gene's germline CDR1 is SGDLS and CDR2 YYNGEE. The CDR3 nucleotides read TGTGCCAGCAGCGTAGTAGGGACAGGGGCGAAGAACACTGAAGCTTTCTTT. Protein sequence: CASSVVGTGAKNTEAFF.

The chain is built from TRBV19 and TRBJ1-4; tentatively, D is TRBD1 (6 bases). CDR3 length equals 15 residues. V was shortened by 4 bases and J by 8 bases, with 17 bases between the two germline ends. The germline V gene encodes CDR1 LNHDA and CDR2 SQIVND (reference sequence). DNA of the CDR3: TGTGCCAGTAGTAACACCGGGACAATTATGGAAAAACTGTTTTTT. Translation gives CASSNTGTIMEKLFF.

The genes are TRBV5-6 and TRBJ2-5; D is ambiguous. V lost 3 bases and J lost 1, with 1 base in between. Germline V gives CDR1 SGHDT, CDR2 YYEEEE. CDR3 length equals 11 residues. The CDR3 DNA sequence: TGTGCCAGCAGCTCCCAAGAGACCCAGTACTTC. This gives the protein CASSSQETQYF.

The chain is built from TRBV19 and TRBJ1-1, with D uncertain. The germline V gene has CDR1 LNHDA and CDR2 SQIVND (reference sequence). The CDR3 consists of 13 residues. Trimming removed 3 bases at V and 7 bases at J, with 12 bases between. The CDR3 nucleotides read TGTGCCAGTAGTATTCGGTTGGCGGATGAAGCTTTCTTT. Protein sequence: CASSIRLADEAFF.

V gene TRBV7-3 combines with J gene TRBJ2-1, with a weak D call TRBD2 (6 bases). In germline, CDR1 is SGHTA, CDR2 FQGTGA. This CDR3 contains 16 residues. V lost 2 bases and J lost 0, with 11 bases in between. CDR3 sequence: CASSLYVGGSYNEQFF. CDR3 bases: TGTGCCAGCAGCTTATATGTGGGAGGCTCCTACAATGAGCAGTTCTTC.

The J gene is TRBJ1-1, the V gene TRBV27; tentatively, D is TRBD1 (6 bases). This CDR3 is 12 amino acids long. Germline lookup yields CDR1 MNHEY and CDR2 SMNVEV (reference sequence). With 3 bases removed from V and 8 bases from J, the gap between germline ends came to 10 bases. CDR3 nucleotides: TGTGCCAGCAGTTTCCAGGGGAGAGAAGCTTTCTTT. It translates to CASSFQGREAFF.

The chain combines TRBV5-6 with TRBJ2-2, with no clear D. Germline V gene lookup returns CDR1 SGHDT and CDR2 YYEEEE. The V end was cut by 2 bases, the J end by 0 bases, with 11 bases between. CDR3 length: 16 amino acids. CDR3 coding DNA: TGTGCCAGCAGCTTCCCCTCAGTCTCGAACACCGGGGAGCTGTTTTTT. Its protein is CASSFPSVSNTGELFF.

The rearrangement joins TRBV20-1 to TRBJ1-1; unclear D gene. Germline CDR1 reads DFQATT; CDR2 reads SNEGSKA (reference sequence). CDR3 size: 13 residues. The V end was cut by 3 bases, the J end by 1 base, with 9 bases between. As DNA, the CDR3 is TGCAGTGCTAGTCGGAACCCGAACACTGAAGCTTTCTTT. Protein product: CSASRNPNTEAFF.

The gene calls are TRBV27 and TRBJ1-1, with TRBD1 matching over 8 bases. The CDR3 totals 13 residues. Per germline, CDR1 MNHEY and CDR2 SMNVEV (reference sequence). The V gene end was trimmed by 7 bases and the J gene end by 5 bases; junction bases not matched to a gene: 6. CDR3 loop: CASTRTGLTEAFF. The CDR3 bases are TGTGCCAGCACACGGACAGGGTTGACTGAAGCTTTCTTT.

The V and J genes are TRBV5-1 and TRBJ1-2; possibly TRBD1 for D (5 bases). The ends were cut back, 0 bases at V and 6 bases at J, with 9 bases in the middle. CDR3 size: 13 residues. The germline gives CDR1 SGHRS, CDR2 YFSETQ. Here the CDR3 DNA reads TGCGCCAGCAGCTTGGGCAGGGATAATGGCTACACCTTC. Its translation is CASSLGRDNGYTF.

The V call is TRBV7-6, the J call TRBJ1-5, with TRBD1 as a possible D gene (5 bases). Germline-derived CDR1 and CDR2 are SGHVS and FNYEAQ. The V gene lost 1 base and the J gene lost 7 bases, with 11 bases spanning the gap. The CDR3 loop spans 14 amino acids. CDR3 bases: TGTGCCAGCAGCTTAGGGCAGGGCCCCCAGCCCCAGCATTTT. It translates to CASSLGQGPQPQHF.

A few counts support this clone. The V call is TRBV9, the J call TRBJ2-2; 12 bases match TRBD2. In germline, CDR1 is SGDLS, CDR2 YYNGEE. The CDR3 runs to 16 residues. Trimming at V came to 2 bases and at J to 4 bases, leaving 3 bases not matched to a gene. CDR3 in DNA: TGTGCCAGCAGCGTTGGACTAGCGGGAAGCACCGGGGAGCTGTTTTTT. Translating gives CASSVGLAGSTGELFF.

The chain carries TRBV6-5 and TRBJ1-1; D perhaps matches TRBD1 (5 bases). Trimming pared 9 bases from V and 8 bases from J, leaving 19 bases between. The CDR3 has 13 amino acids. The V gene's germline CDR1 is MNHEY and CDR2 SVGAGI. The CDR3 region is CASRQAGTQEAFF. Here the CDR3 DNA reads TGTGCCAGTCGACAAGCCGGGACCCAAGAAGCTTTCTTT.

The chain combines TRBV19 with TRBJ1-5; maybe TRBD1 (5 bases). Per germline, CDR1 LNHDA and CDR2 SQIVND (reference sequence). V was pared by 4 bases and J by 0 bases, with 13 bases between. The CDR3 totals 16 residues. This chain's CDR3 is CASSTRGTFSNQPQHF. CDR3 coding DNA: TGTGCCAGTAGTACGCGAGGGACCTTTAGCAATCAGCCCCAGCATTTT. The full variable domain, with the rest looked up from reference TRBV19 and TRBJ1-5, is DGGITQSPKYLFRKEGQNVTLSCEQNLNHDAMYWYRQDPGQGLRLIYYSQIVNDFQKGDIAEGYSVSREKKESFPLTVTSAQKNPTAFYLCASSTRGTFSNQPQHFGDGTRLSIL.

The gene calls are TRBV7-8 and TRBJ2-1; 8 bases align to TRBD1. Germline V CDR1 and CDR2: SGHVS, FQNEAQ. The CDR3 extends over 14 amino acids. The junction had 2 bases not matched to a gene; V was cut back by 2 bases and J by 5 bases. This CDR3 is CASSLQDRDNEQFF. The CDR3 nucleotides are TGTGCCAGCAGCTTACAGGACAGGGACAATGAGCAGTTCTTC. Combining the CDR3 with reference TRBV7-8 and TRBJ2-1 gives the whole variable domain GAGVSQSPRYKVAKRGQDVALRCDPISGHVSLFWYQQALGQGPEFLTYFQNEAQLDKSGLPSDRFFAERPEGSVSTLKIQRTQQEDSAVYLCASSLQDRDNEQFFGPGTRLTVL.

Written as DNA, the CDR3 is TGTGCCAGCAGCACCATTACCTACAATGAGCAGTTCTTC. This codes for CASSTITYNEQFF. The V call is TRBV11-1, the J call TRBJ2-1, with D hard to call. Trimming removed 5 bases from V and 2 bases from J, with 7 bases in between. The CDR3 extends over 13 amino acids. CDR1 and CDR2 (germline): SGHAT, FQDESV (reference sequence).

This chain joins TRBV5-4 and TRBJ1-1; maybe TRBD1 (5 bases). V lost 5 bases to trimming and J lost 7 bases, with 18 bases between them. The CDR3 runs 14 residues. From germline, CDR1 is SGHNT and CDR2 YYREEE (reference sequence). This CDR3 is CASRFLGGRGEAFF. The CDR3, as DNA: TGTGCCAGCAGGTTCTTGGGAGGTAGGGGTGAAGCTTTCTTT.

This chain connects TRBV10-3 to TRBJ2-7, with TRBD1 as a possible D gene (6 bases). This CDR3 is built from 15 residues. V dropped 8 bases and J dropped 4 bases, with 21 bases sitting between them. Germline assignment: CDR1 ENHRY and CDR2 SYGVKD. The CDR3 here is CAIPDAGQKDYEQYF. Here the CDR3 DNA reads TGTGCCATCCCAGACGCAGGACAGAAGGATTACGAGCAGTACTTC.

The chain combines TRBV18 with TRBJ1-1; 7 positions match TRBD1. The V segment lost 2 bases and the J segment 1 base; nucleotides outside the gene matches: 13. CDR3 length equals 18 residues. Germline-derived CDR1 and CDR2 are KGHSH and LQKENI. CDR3 sequence (DNA): TGTGCCAGCTCACCAAGGTTTCTTTCCGGACAGGAGAACACTGAAGCTTTCTTT. As protein: CASSPRFLSGQENTEAFF.